This TCR beta chain was sequenced for a study of blood T cells in healthy people across ages. The study's findings and limits: With unsorted PBMCs, a conclusive comparison of naive versus antigen-experienced cells was not possible. Investigators treated diversity estimates from one million T cells as underestimates.

A J-beta primer mix and a sample-barcoded 5' primer were used in a second PCR of roughly 7 to 12 cycles. Every sample produced at least 2.5 million CDR3-containing paired-end reads. MiXCR, applied by TCRdb to the 5' RACE reads, yields one record per CDR3 protein. The sample includes approximately 1.5 million distinct CDR3 sequences, about 35% of them seen just once. A word on this clonotype: No antigen is known for it.

Deletions cut 6 bases from V and 5 bases from J, with 14 bases between. The CDR3 has 13 residues. The V gene's germline CDR1 is PRHDT and CDR2 FYEKMQ (reference sequence). This sequence was found in a woman under 40 in good health. Sequencing was done on a sample of blood. V is TRBV13 and J is TRBJ2-7, with D possibly TRBD1 on 5 matching bases. CDR3 residues: CASSPQDSHEQYF. The CDR3 nucleotides read TGTGCCAGCAGTCCACAGGATTCCCACGAGCAGTACTTC.